The following is a TCR beta chain sequence with its context. The antigen remains undetermined. This sample was taken from a study of T cell responses to AZD1222 COVID-19 vaccine. Germline CDR1 and CDR2: SGHNT and YENEEA. The CDR3 totals 15 residues. With 4 bases clipped from V and 2 bases from J, the junction kept 3 bases outside the gene matches. The assay was immunoSEQ multiplex PCR, and TCRdb's table has in-frame clones only and misses some. The table includes about 94,000 clones, approximately 90% detected once. Study-wide results and caveats: All repertoire sampling was performed exclusively after the peak T cell response. As reported, nearly half of all spike-specific TCRs target variant regions that are unmutated.

The source was peripheral blood, collected 28 days after the second AZD1222 dose. V and J are TRBV11-3 and TRBJ2-1; 9 positions match TRBD1. This clonotype was obtained from an adult who received the AZD1222 COVID-19 vaccine. CDR3 amino acids: CASSSRTGAYNEQFF. CDR3 in DNA: TGTGCCAGCAGCTCTCGGACAGGGGCCTACAATGAGCAGTTCTTC.